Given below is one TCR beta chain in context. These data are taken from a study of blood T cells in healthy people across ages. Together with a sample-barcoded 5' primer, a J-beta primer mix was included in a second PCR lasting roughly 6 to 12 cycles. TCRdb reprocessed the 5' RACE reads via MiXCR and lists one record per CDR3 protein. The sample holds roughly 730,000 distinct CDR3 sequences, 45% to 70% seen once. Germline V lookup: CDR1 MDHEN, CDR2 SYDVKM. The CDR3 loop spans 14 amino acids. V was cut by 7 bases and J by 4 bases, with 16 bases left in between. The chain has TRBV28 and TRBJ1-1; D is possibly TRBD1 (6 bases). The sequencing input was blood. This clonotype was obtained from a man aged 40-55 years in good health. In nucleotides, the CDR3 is TGTGCCAGCACCACCAACAGGGTCCCCACTGAAGCTTTCTTT. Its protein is CASTTNRVPTEAFF.